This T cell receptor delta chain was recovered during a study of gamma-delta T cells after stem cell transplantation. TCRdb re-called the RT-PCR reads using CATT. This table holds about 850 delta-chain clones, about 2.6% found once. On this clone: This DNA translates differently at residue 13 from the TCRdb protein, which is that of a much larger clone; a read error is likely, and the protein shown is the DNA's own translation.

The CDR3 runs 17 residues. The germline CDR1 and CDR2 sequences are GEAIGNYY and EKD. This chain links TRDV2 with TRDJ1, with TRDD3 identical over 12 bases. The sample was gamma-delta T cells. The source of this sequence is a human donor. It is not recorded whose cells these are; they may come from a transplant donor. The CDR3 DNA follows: TGTGCCTGTGACGCCGTACTGGGGGATACAAACACCAATAAACTCATCTTT. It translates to CACDAVLGDTNTNKLIF.